This T cell receptor (beta chain) was sequenced for a study of PD-L1 blockade in urothelial cancer. Looking at the study overall: Blood was subjected to analysis at 3 weeks (second dose) and 6 weeks following treatment start.

The protocol was immunoSEQ multiplex PCR, while the TCRdb copy is restricted to in-frame clones and leaves out a portion. The data contain around 50,000 clones, around 82% of them singletons. The CDR3 is 13 residues long. The V end was cut by 4 bases, the J end by 4 bases, with 8 bases between. Germline assignment: CDR1 WNHNN and CDR2 SYGVQD (reference sequence). Regarding time point: peripheral blood 6 weeks after treatment start. V is TRBV10-1 and J is TRBJ1-5; D unresolved. This specimen was PBMCs, taken around atezolizumab (anti-PD-L1) treatment. The sequence was collected from a middle-aged man with urothelial cancer. The CDR3 DNA is TGCGCCAGCAGTGTTGGGCATAATCAGCCCCAGCATTTT. This translates into CASSVGHNQPQHF.